The rows below give T cell receptor beta chains drawn from one sample of a study of cytomegalovirus exposure and HLA in healthy donors. Assay: immunoSEQ multiplex PCR; the TCRdb copy retains only in-frame clones and omits some. The sample records some 120,000 clones, roughly 86% being singletons. Sequenced material: PBMCs. These receptor sequences come from a man younger than 35 in good health and CMV-seronegative. Each CDR3 is given with its conserved first and last residue. D genes are given only for firm matches. A clone size is listed for some rows: how often the clone was seen (once, few, many), or a class if it is expanded.

TRBD1,TRBJ2-2,TRBV2,.,TGTGCCAGCAGTGGACAGGGCCCTGGGACCGGGGAGCTGTTTTTT,CASSGQGPGTGELFF
.,TRBJ2-7,TRBV6-1,few,TGTGCCAGCCCCAGCTCCTACGAGCAGTACTTC,CASPSSYEQYF
TRBD2,TRBJ2-1,TRBV9,.,TGTGCCAGCAGTTCGTTACTAGCGGGGGTAGTCGATGAGCAGTTCTTC,CASSSLLAGVVDEQFF
TRBD1,TRBJ1-1,TRBV5-5,.,TGTGCCAGCAGCCCGACAGGGGTTGAAGCTTTCTTT,CASSPTGVEAFF
.,TRBJ2-5,TRBV15,few,TGTGCCACCAGCAGAGATGGGGGGGCCTTTGAGACCCAGTACTTC,CATSRDGGAFETQYF
.,TRBJ1-3,TRBV5-1,.,TGCGCCAGCAGCCCGGAGACAGCCTCTGGAAACACCATATATTTT,CASSPETASGNTIYF
TRBD1,TRBJ2-3,TRBV11-2,.,TGTGCCAGCAGCTTAGGGTTGGACAGGGTTGCAGATACGCAGTATTTT,CASSLGLDRVADTQYF
TRBD1,TRBJ1-1,TRBV15,.,TGTGCCACCAGCTCGCGACAGGGGGGAAACACTGAAGCTTTCTTT,CATSSRQGGNTEAFF
.,TRBJ1-1,TRBV10-1,.,TGCGCCAGCAGTGAGTCTACACCTTCTGAAGCTTTCTTT,CASSESTPSEAFF
.,TRBJ1-1,TRBV2,.,TGTGCCAGCAGGGGGCTAAGGGACACCGCAAGCCGAGCGAACACTGAAGCTTTCTTT,CASRGLRDTASRANTEAFF
.,TRBJ2-5,TRBV11-2,.,TGTGCCAGCAGCTTAGGACTACAAGAGACCCAGTACTTC,CASSLGLQETQYF
.,TRBJ1-6,TRBV2,few,TGTGCCAGCAGTGAACAGGGACTTAATTCACCCCTCCACTTT,CASSEQGLNSPLHF
.,TRBJ2-7,TRBV11-2,.,TGTGCCAGCAGCCCCGACAGGCGCCTCTACGAGCAGTACTTC,CASSPDRRLYEQYF
TRBD2,TRBJ2-3,TRBV4-2,.,TGTGCCAGCAGCCAAGGAGCGGGGGGGACAGATACGCAGTATTTT,CASSQGAGGTDTQYF
.,TRBJ2-3,TRBV2,.,TGTGCCAGCAGTTTAACAGGGATGGACACAGATACGCAGTATTTT,CASSLTGMDTDTQYF
.,TRBJ1-2,TRBV9,.,TGTGCCAGCAGCGCTGGGGGGAGCTACACCTTC,CASSAGGSYTF
.,TRBJ2-7,TRBV7-6,.,TGTGCCAGCAGCTTAGTTCAGGGAAATTCCGAGCAGTACTTC,CASSLVQGNSEQYF
TRBD1,TRBJ2-7,TRBV6-5,.,TGTGCCAGCAGTGGGACAGTCGGTTCCTACGAGCAGTACTTC,CASSGTVGSYEQYF
.,TRBJ1-1,TRBV7-9,.,TGTGCCAGCAGCCCCCAAGGAGGGTTCCGCACTGAAGCTTTCTTT,CASSPQGGFRTEAFF
.,TRBJ1-5,TRBV19,.,TGTGCCAGTCTACCGGGGGGATTTAGCAATCAGCCCCAGCATTTT,CASLPGGFSNQPQHF
TRBD1,TRBJ1-5,TRBV6-5,.,TGTGCCAGCAGTAAGGACAGGGGGAGCAATCAGCCCCAGCATTTT,CASSKDRGSNQPQHF
TRBD1,TRBJ1-1,TRBV5-1,.,TGCGCCAGCCGCGAATTTCAGGGGGTGAACACTGAAGCTTTCTTT,CASREFQGVNTEAFF
TRBD1,TRBJ1-6,TRBV13,few,TGTGCCAGCAGCTTACCGGGACAGGGAGGGGATTCACCCCTCCACTTT,CASSLPGQGGDSPLHF
TRBD2,TRBJ2-7,TRBV7-2,once,TGTGCCAGCAGCTCTAGCGGGGCTAACCGAGGGGAGCAGTACTTC,CASSSSGANRGEQYF
.,TRBJ2-6,TRBV5-6,.,TGTGCCAGCAGTCCCGTCCGGGACTCTGGGGCCAACGTCCTGACTTTC,CASSPVRDSGANVLTF
TRBD1,TRBJ1-5,TRBV6-6,.,TGTGCCAGCAGTTCGACCGACAGGGCCAATCAGCCCCAGCATTTT,CASSSTDRANQPQHF
TRBD1,TRBJ1-6,TRBV27,.,TGTGCCAGCAGTTTACAGACAGGGGGCCATTCACCCCTCCACTTT,CASSLQTGGHSPLHF
TRBD1,TRBJ1-1,TRBV25-1,.,TGTGCCAGCAGTCCTCGAACAGGGGAAGAAGCTTTCTTT,CASSPRTGEEAFF
.,TRBJ2-2,TRBV11-3,.,TGTGCCAGCAGCTTAGGGCAGACCGGGGAGCTGTTTTTT,CASSLGQTGELFF
.,TRBJ1-5,TRBV7-3,.,TGTGCCAGCAGCTTGAGCCTTAATCAGCCCCAGCATTTT,CASSLSLNQPQHF